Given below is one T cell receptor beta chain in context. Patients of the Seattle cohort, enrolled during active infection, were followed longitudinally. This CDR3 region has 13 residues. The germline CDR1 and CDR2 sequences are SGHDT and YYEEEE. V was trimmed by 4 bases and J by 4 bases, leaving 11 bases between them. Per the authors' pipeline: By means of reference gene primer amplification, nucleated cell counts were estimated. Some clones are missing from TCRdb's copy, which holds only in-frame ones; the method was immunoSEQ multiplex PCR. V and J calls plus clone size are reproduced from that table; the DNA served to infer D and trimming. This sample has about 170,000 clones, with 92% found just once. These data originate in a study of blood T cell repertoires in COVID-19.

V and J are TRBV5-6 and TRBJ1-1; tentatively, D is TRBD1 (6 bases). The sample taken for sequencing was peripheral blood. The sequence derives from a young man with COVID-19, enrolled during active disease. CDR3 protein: CASSRGHITEAFF. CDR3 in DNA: TGTGCCAGCAGCAGGGGACATATCACTGAAGCTTTCTTT.